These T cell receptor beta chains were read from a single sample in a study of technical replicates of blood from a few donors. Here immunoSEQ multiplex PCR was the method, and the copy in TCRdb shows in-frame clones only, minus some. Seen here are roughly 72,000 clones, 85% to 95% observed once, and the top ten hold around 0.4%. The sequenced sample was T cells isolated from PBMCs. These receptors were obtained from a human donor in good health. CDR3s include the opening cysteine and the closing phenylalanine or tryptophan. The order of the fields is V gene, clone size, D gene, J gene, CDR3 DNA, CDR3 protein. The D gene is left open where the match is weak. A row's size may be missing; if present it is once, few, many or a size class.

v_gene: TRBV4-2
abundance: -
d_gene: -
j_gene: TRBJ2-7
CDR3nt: TGTGCCAGCAGTTGGCGGGTGACGTACGAGCAGTACTTC
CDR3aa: CASSWRVTYEQYF

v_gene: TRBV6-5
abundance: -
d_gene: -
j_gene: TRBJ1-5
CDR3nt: TGTGCCAGCAGTTACTCGAGCAGGGTAAATTATCAGCCCCAGCATTTT
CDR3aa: CASSYSSRVNYQPQHF

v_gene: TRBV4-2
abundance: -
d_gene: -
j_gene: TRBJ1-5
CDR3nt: TGTGCCAGCAGCCAAGATAACAACAGGGATTCCAATCAGCCCCAGCATTTT
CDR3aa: CASSQDNNRDSNQPQHF

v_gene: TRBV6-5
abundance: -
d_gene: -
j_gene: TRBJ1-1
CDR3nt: TGTGCCAGCAGTTATCAGGGGAACACTGAAGCTTTCTTT
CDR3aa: CASSYQGNTEAFF

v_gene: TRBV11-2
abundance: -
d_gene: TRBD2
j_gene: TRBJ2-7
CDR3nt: TGTGCCAGCAGCTTAATGACTAGCGGGAACTACGAGCAGTACTTC
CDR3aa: CASSLMTSGNYEQYF

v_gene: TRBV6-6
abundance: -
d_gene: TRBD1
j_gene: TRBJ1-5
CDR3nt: TGTGCCAGCCTAAGGGCGGGACAGAATAGCAATCAGCCCCAGCATTTT
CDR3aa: CASLRAGQNSNQPQHF

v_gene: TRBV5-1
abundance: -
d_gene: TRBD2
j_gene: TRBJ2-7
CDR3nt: TGCGCCAGCAGCTTGTCCGGGACTAGGGGGTACGAGCAGTACTTC
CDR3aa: CASSLSGTRGYEQYF

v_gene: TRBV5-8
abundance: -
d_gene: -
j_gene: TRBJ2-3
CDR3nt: TGTGCCAGCAGCTTGGCCAGGGCAGATACGCAGTATTTT
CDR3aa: CASSLARADTQYF

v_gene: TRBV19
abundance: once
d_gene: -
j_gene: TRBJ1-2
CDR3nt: TGTGCCAGTAGTATAACTTCGGACAGAAACTATGGCTACACCTTC
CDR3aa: CASSITSDRNYGYTF

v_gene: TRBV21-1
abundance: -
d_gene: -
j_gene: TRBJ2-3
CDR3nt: TGTGCCAGCAGCGCCCTTACGGCTAGCGGGAGAGATACGCAGTATTTT
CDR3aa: CASSALTASGRDTQYF

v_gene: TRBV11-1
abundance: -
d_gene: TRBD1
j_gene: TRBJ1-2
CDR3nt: TGTGCCAGCCAGAGACAGGGATCGGACTATGGCTACACCTTC
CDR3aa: CASQRQGSDYGYTF

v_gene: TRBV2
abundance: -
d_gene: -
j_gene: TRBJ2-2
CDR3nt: TGTGCCAGCAGTGGGTTGGGAGGCGGCACCGGGGAGCTGTTTTTT
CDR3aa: CASSGLGGGTGELFF

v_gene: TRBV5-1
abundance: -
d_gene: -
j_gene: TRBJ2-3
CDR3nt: TGCGCCAGCAAGGGGGAGTCGGACAGTGTGACAGATACGCAGTATTTT
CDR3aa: CASKGESDSVTDTQYF

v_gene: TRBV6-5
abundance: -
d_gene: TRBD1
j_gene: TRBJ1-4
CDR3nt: TGTGCCAGCAGTCCAACCGGGACAGGGTATGAAAAACTGTTTTTT
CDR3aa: CASSPTGTGYEKLFF

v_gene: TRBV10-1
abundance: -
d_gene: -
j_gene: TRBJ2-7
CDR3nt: TGCGCCAGCAGTGCAGGATTCTCCTACGAGCAGTACTTC
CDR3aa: CASSAGFSYEQYF

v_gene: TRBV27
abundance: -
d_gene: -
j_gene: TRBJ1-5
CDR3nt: TGTGCCAGCAGCTATGGGGGCGGCAATCAGCCCCAGCATTTT
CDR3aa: CASSYGGGNQPQHF

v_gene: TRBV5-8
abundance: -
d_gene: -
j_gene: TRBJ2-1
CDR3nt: TGTGCCAGCAGCCGCATAGGGGTTGAGCAGTTCTTC
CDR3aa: CASSRIGVEQFF

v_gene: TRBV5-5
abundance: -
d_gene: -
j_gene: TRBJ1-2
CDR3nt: TGTGCCAGCAGCTATGACAGCTATGGCTACACCTTC
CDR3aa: CASSYDSYGYTF

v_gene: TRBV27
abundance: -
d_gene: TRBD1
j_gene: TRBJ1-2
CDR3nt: TGTGCCACCCGGGACAGAATTAACTCTAACTATGGCTACACCTTC
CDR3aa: CATRDRINSNYGYTF

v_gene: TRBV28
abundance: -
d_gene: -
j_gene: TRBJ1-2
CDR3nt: TGTGCCAGCAGTTTAGGACACTCTAACTATGGCTACACCTTC
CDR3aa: CASSLGHSNYGYTF

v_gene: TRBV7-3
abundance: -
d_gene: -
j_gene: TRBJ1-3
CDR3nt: TGTGCCAGCAGCCAAGAGGTTTTTGGAAACACCATATATTTT
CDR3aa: CASSQEVFGNTIYF

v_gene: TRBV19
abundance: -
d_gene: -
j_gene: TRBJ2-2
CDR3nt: TGTGCCAGTAGCCTAAGGAGCGGGGAGCTGTTTTTT
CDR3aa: CASSLRSGELFF